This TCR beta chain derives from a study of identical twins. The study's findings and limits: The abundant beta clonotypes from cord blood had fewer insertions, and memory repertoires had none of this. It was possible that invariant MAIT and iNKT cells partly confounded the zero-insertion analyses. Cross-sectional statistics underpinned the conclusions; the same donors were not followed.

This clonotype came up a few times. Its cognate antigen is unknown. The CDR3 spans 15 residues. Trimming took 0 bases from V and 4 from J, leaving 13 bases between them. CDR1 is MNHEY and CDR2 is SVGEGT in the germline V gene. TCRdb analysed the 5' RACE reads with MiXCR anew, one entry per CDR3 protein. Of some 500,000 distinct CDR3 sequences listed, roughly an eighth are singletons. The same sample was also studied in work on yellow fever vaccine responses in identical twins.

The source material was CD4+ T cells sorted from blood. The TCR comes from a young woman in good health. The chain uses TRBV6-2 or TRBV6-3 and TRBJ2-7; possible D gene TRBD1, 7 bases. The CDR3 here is CASSYSMAGQYEQYF. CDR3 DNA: TGTGCCAGCAGTTACTCGATGGCGGGACAGTACGAGCAGTACTTC.